Listed here is a single TCR beta chain. Antigen: not known. V lost 5 bases to trimming and J lost 1 base, with 8 bases between them. Per the germline V gene, CDR1 is SGHVS and CDR2 is FQNEAQ. This CDR3 region has 14 residues. The sample is drawn from a study of PD-1 blockade in classical Hodgkin lymphoma. Sequenced by immunoSEQ multiplex PCR; TCRdb stores in-frame clones only, minus some. The sample carries under 100,000 clones, 85% to 95% recorded once. In every patient, relapse followed autologous stem cell transplantation, while exposure to brentuximab vedotin differed. The study recorded best responses of complete response, partial response or progressive disease. Study observations and caveats: There was a significant rise in CD4+ TCR diversity by C4D1, with no such rise for CD8+. Those starting nivolumab under 1 year post-ASCT were excluded. It was reported that newly diagnosed patients had less baseline TCR diversity than healthy donors.

The receptor comes from a human donor with classical Hodgkin lymphoma. This specimen consisted of peripheral blood mononuclear cells (PBMCs), obtained before the second cycle of nivolumab. V and J are TRBV7-8 and TRBJ2-2, with D perhaps TRBD2 (6 bases). CDR3 amino acids: CASSRLENTGELFF. For the CDR3, the DNA is TGTGCCAGCAGCCGACTAGAGAACACCGGGGAGCTGTTTTTT.